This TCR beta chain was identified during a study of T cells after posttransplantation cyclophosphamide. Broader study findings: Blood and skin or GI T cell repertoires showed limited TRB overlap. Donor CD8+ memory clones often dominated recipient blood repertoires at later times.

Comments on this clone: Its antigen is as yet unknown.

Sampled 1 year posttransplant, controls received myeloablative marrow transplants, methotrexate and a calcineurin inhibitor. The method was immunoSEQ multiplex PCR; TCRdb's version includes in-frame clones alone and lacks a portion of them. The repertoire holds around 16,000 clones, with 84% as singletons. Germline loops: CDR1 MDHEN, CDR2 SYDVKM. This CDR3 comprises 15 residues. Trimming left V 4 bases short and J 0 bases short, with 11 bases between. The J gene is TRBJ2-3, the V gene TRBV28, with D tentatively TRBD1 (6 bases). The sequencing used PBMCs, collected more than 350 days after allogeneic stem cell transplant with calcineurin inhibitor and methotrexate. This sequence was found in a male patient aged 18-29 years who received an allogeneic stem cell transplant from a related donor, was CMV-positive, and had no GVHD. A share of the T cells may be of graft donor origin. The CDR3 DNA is TGTGCCAGCAGTTCCAAGAGGGGGAGCACAGATACGCAGTATTTT. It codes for CASSSKRGSTDTQYF.